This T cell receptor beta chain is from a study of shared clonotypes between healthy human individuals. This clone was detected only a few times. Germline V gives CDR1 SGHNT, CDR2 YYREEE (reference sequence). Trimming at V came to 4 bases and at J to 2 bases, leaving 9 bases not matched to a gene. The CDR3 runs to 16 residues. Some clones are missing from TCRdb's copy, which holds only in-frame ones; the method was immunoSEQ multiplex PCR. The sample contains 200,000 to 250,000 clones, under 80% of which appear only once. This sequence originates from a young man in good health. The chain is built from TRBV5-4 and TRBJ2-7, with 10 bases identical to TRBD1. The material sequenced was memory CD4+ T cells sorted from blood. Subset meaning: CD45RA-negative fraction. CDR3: CASSLQTGQGTYEQYF. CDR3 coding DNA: TGTGCCAGCAGCCTCCAGACGGGACAGGGGACCTACGAGCAGTACTTC.